The rows below give T cell receptor beta chains drawn from one sample of a study of read filtering for tumor transcriptome and immune sequencing. In TCRdb, the reads were re-called with MiXCR into one record per CDR3 protein. The data hold fewer than 50,000 distinct CDR3 sequences, with approximately 14% observed a single time. Material for sequencing was a population of CD138-negative cells sorted from bone marrow. Every receptor here comes from a donor aged 40 or older with multiple myeloma. CDR3s include the opening cysteine and the closing phenylalanine or tryptophan. A D gene is named only where the DNA matches it firmly. The size of a clone is reported for some rows only, either as once, few or many, or as a class for expanded clones.

CDR3aa,CDR3nt,j_gene,v_gene,d_gene,abundance
CASSIDGTGTIYNEQFF,TGTGCCAGTAGTATAGACGGAACCGGGACTATCTACAATGAGCAGTTCTTC,TRBJ2-1,TRBV19,TRBD2,-
CASSLSVQFF,TGTGCCAGCAGCCTAAGCGTGCAGTTCTTC,TRBJ2-1,TRBV12-3/TRBV12-4,-,-
CSASSTGTQYF,TGCAGTGCTAGTTCCACGGGGACCCAGTACTTC,TRBJ2-5,TRBV20-1,-,many
CSARVRASGDNEQFF,TGCAGTGCTAGAGTAAGGGCTAGCGGAGACAATGAGCAGTTCTTC,TRBJ2-1,TRBV20-1,TRBD2,-
CASSRALGNRVGELFF,TGCGCCAGCAGCCGGGCCCTGGGAAACAGAGTGGGGGAGCTGTTTTTT,TRBJ2-2,TRBV5-1,-,many
CASSLGASGSTDTQYF,TGTGCCAGCAGCTTAGGGGCTAGCGGGAGCACAGATACGCAGTATTTT,TRBJ2-3,TRBV7-6,TRBD2,many
CSVERPGRQYEQFF,TGCAGCGTAGAGAGACCGGGACGGCAATATGAGCAGTTCTTC,TRBJ2-1,TRBV29-1,-,many
CASSPLNRAYNSPLHF,TGTGCCAGCAGCCCCCTCAATCGGGCCTATAATTCACCCCTCCACTTT,TRBJ1-6,TRBV7-2,-,many
CASSLSGPSYEQYF,TGTGCCAGCAGTTTATCCGGGCCGTCCTACGAGCAGTACTTC,TRBJ2-7,TRBV28,-,many
CASSSGTSGSTPYNEQFF,TGTGCCAGCAGTTCCGGGACTAGCGGGAGTACCCCCTACAATGAGCAGTTCTTC,TRBJ2-1,TRBV6-2/TRBV6-3,TRBD2,few
CASSRSQGAHPTDTQYF,TGCGCCAGCAGCCGATCACAGGGGGCGCATCCCACAGATACGCAGTATTTT,TRBJ2-3,TRBV4-1,TRBD1,many
CASSLSTGVLRDEQFF,TGCGCCAGCAGCTTGTCGACGGGGGTGTTGAGGGATGAGCAGTTCTTC,TRBJ2-1,TRBV5-1,-,-
CASSNHLTWEQYF,TGTGCCAGCAGCAACCACCTCACTTGGGAGCAGTACTTC,TRBJ2-7,TRBV7-9,-,many
CASSPSRRLVYNEQFF,TGTGCCAGCAGCCCCTCCCGTCGACTAGTATACAATGAGCAGTTCTTC,TRBJ2-1,TRBV9,-,many
CASSSPGETQYF,TGTGCCAGCAGCTCCCCAGGGGAGACCCAGTACTTC,TRBJ2-5,TRBV7-2,-,many
CASSLSRGFQETQYF,TGTGCCAGCAGCCTGTCTCGAGGGTTCCAAGAGACCCAGTACTTC,TRBJ2-5,TRBV11-2,-,many
CASSLGGQGVQEKLFF,TGTGCCAGCAGTTTGGGAGGACAGGGGGTGCAGGAAAAACTGTTTTTT,TRBJ1-4,TRBV12-3/TRBV12-4,TRBD1,many
CASSRFDGYEQYF,TGTGCCAGCAGCCGATTTGACGGCTACGAGCAGTACTTC,TRBJ2-7,TRBV6-6,-,many
CASSLPQRPDTQYF,TGTGCCAGCAGCCTTCCACAGCGCCCAGATACGCAGTATTTT,TRBJ2-3,TRBV3-1,-,-
CASSVAGGSRQPQHF,TGTGCCAGCAGTGTGGCAGGGGGTTCACGACAGCCCCAGCATTTT,TRBJ1-5,TRBV2,TRBD1,few
CASSQERAGGVEQYF,TGTGCCAGCAGCCAAGAGCGAGCGGGAGGAGTCGAGCAGTACTTC,TRBJ2-7,TRBV14,TRBD2,few
CAITRGHGVYEQFF,TGTGCCATAACAAGGGGACACGGGGTCTATGAGCAGTTCTTC,TRBJ2-1,TRBV28,-,many
CSVPRPGGADTQYF,TGCAGCGTACCCCGTCCAGGGGGCGCAGATACGCAGTATTTT,TRBJ2-3,TRBV29-1,TRBD1,many
CASSAEGGETQYF,TGTGCCAGCAGTGCCGAGGGAGGAGAGACCCAGTACTTC,TRBJ2-5,TRBV6-4,-,many
CASSAYGQSEAFF,TGTGCCAGCAGCGCATACGGACAGTCTGAAGCTTTCTTT,TRBJ1-1,TRBV7-9,-,many
CAIKSQRESSYNEQFF,TGTGCCATCAAATCCCAGCGGGAGAGCTCCTACAATGAGCAGTTCTTC,TRBJ2-1,TRBV10-3,TRBD2,-
CAKHRGRGTEAFF,TGTGCCAAACATAGGGGGCGCGGAACTGAAGCTTTCTTT,TRBJ1-1,TRBV7-2,TRBD1,many
CSAGEGGSYNSPLHF,TGCAGTGCTGGGGAGGGGGGCTCCTATAATTCACCCCTCCACTTT,TRBJ1-6,TRBV20-1,-,many
CASSTPRVGSYEQFF,TGTGCCAGCAGTACGCCGAGGGTCGGGAGCTATGAGCAGTTCTTC,TRBJ2-1,TRBV6-5,-,many
CASRPGPGRYEQYF,TGTGCCAGCAGGCCGGGACCAGGACGGTACGAGCAGTACTTC,TRBJ2-7,TRBV2,-,few
CASSLGGRGLTEAFF,TGTGCCAGCAGCTTGGGGGGCAGGGGGCTCACTGAAGCTTTCTTT,TRBJ1-1,TRBV5-4,TRBD1,few
CASSLKAGFNEQFF,TGTGCCAGCAGTTTAAAGGCGGGGTTCAATGAGCAGTTCTTC,TRBJ2-1,TRBV27,-,many
CSARDLDRGLAGLLYEQYF,TGCAGTGCTAGAGACCTTGACAGGGGATTAGCGGGACTACTCTACGAGCAGTACTTC,TRBJ2-7,TRBV20-1,-,many
CGAGPGLVGEQFF,TGCGGCGCTGGCCCGGGACTAGTAGGGGAGCAGTTCTTC,TRBJ2-1,TRBV29-1,TRBD2,few
CATSGGLRGQGPTDTQYF,TGTGCCACCAGTGGGGGACTTAGGGGACAGGGACCCACAGATACGCAGTATTTT,TRBJ2-3,TRBV24-1,TRBD1,many
CASSLDRLQETQYF,TGTGCCAGCAGTTTAGACAGACTACAAGAGACCCAGTACTTC,TRBJ2-5,TRBV28,-,-
CASSQDWRMNTEAFF,TGCGCCAGCAGCCAAGATTGGCGGATGAACACTGAAGCTTTCTTT,TRBJ1-1,TRBV4-1,-,-
CASSLVQGRDERFF,TGTGCCAGCAGCTTGGTTCAGGGGAGGGATGAGCGGTTCTTC,TRBJ2-1,TRBV5-5,-,-
CSAGPTWNNEQFF,TGCAGCGCTGGGCCCACCTGGAACAACGAGCAGTTCTTC,TRBJ2-1,TRBV29-1,-,-
CSASGLAGGSNEQFF,TGCAGTGCTTCCGGACTAGCGGGAGGGTCTAATGAGCAGTTCTTC,TRBJ2-1,TRBV20-1,TRBD2,many
CASALAEPYNEQFF,TGTGCCAGCGCGCTGGCGGAGCCGTACAATGAGCAGTTCTTC,TRBJ2-1,TRBV6-2/TRBV6-3,-,few
CSAPNAGGRKETQYF,TGCAGTGCGCCCAACGCCGGGGGAAGGAAAGAGACCCAGTACTTC,TRBJ2-5,TRBV20-1,-,many
CSAMSTSGGSYNEQFF,TGCAGTGCTATGTCGACTAGTGGGGGCTCCTACAATGAGCAGTTCTTC,TRBJ2-1,TRBV20-1,-,many
CASKTMVAGANVLTF,TGTGCCAGCAAGACAATGGTGGCTGGGGCCAACGTCCTGACTTTC,TRBJ2-6,TRBV2,-,many
CASSKQASGELFF,TGTGCCAGTAGTAAACAGGCGTCCGGGGAGCTGTTTTTT,TRBJ2-2,TRBV19,-,once
CASSLAGGSYEQYF,TGTGCCAGCAGTTTAGCGGGAGGATCCTACGAGCAGTACTTC,TRBJ2-7,TRBV13,TRBD2,many
CASSASDRPDAYEQYF,TGTGCCAGCAGCGCCAGCGACCGACCTGATGCCTACGAGCAGTACTTC,TRBJ2-7,TRBV9,-,many
CASSYNGGRQPQHF,TGTGCCAGCAGTTATAATGGCGGTAGACAGCCCCAGCATTTT,TRBJ1-5,TRBV6-2/TRBV6-3,-,many
CSASPSGGNEQFF,TGCAGTGCTAGCCCGTCTGGCGGCAATGAGCAGTTCTTC,TRBJ2-1,TRBV20-1,-,many
CASSQSRGAKNIQYF,TGTGCCAGCAGTCAAAGCAGGGGTGCCAAAAACATTCAGTACTTC,TRBJ2-4,TRBV6-6,-,many
CASSKGSRGEQFF,TGTGCCAGCAGTAAAGGTAGTAGGGGTGAGCAGTTCTTC,TRBJ2-1,TRBV28,-,many
CASSFGTGQSNQPQHF,TGTGCCAGCAGCTTTGGGACAGGACAGAGCAATCAGCCCCAGCATTTT,TRBJ1-5,TRBV5-6,TRBD1,many
CSAPRGKGEAFF,TGCAGTGCTCCCCGGGGGAAGGGTGAAGCTTTCTTT,TRBJ1-1,TRBV20-1,-,few
CSAREFGQGGPEAFF,TGCAGTGCTAGAGAATTTGGCCAGGGCGGGCCTGAAGCTTTCTTT,TRBJ1-1,TRBV20-1,-,many
CASSLNSRQGGSPLHF,TGCGCCAGCAGCTTGAACTCGCGACAGGGGGGATCACCCCTCCACTTT,TRBJ1-6,TRBV5-1,TRBD1,many